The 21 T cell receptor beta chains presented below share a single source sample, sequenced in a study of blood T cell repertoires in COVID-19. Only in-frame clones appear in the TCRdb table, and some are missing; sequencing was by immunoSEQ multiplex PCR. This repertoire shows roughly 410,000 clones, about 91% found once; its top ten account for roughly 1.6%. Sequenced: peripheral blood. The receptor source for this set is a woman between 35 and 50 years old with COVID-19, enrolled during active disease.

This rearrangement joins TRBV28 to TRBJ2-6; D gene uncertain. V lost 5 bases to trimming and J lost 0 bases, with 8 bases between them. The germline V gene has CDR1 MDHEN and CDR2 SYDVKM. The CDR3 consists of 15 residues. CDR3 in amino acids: CASSPFPSGANVLTF. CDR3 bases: TGTGCCAGCAGTCCCTTTCCCTCTGGGGCCAACGTCCTGACTTTC.

The CDR3 spells CASSPRGIGTQYF. CDR3 sequence (DNA): TGTGCCAGCAGCCCCCGGGGTATAGGGACCCAGTACTTC. J is TRBJ2-5 and V is TRBV28, with D possibly matching TRBD2 (5 bases). This CDR3 comprises 13 residues. V lost 6 bases and J lost 7, with 15 bases in between. Germline V gene data show CDR1 as MDHEN and CDR2 as SYDVKM.

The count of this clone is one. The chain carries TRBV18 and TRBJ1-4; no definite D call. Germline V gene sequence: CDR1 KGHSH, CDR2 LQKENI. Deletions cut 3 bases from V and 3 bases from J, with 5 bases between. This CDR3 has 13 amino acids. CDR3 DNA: TGTGCCAGCTCACCCGGAGCTAATGAAAAACTGTTTTTT. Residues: CASSPGANEKLFF.

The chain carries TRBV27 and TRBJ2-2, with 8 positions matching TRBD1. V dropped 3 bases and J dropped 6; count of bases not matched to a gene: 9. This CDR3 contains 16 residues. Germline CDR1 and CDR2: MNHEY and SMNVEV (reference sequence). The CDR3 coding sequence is TGTGCCAGCAGTTTTGTCGGACAGGGTGATTCCGGGGAGCTGTTTTTT. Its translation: CASSFVGQGDSGELFF.

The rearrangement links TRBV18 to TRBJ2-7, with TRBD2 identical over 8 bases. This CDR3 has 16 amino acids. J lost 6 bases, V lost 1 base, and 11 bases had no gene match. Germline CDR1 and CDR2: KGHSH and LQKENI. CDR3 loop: CASSPLSGGGISEQYF. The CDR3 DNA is TGTGCCAGCTCACCACTTTCCGGGGGGGGGATCTCCGAGCAGTACTTC. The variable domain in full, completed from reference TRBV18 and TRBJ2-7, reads NAGVMQNPRHLVRRRGQEARLRCSPMKGHSHVYWYRQLPEEGLKFMVYLQKENIIDESGMPKERFSAEFPKEGPSILRIQQVVRGDSAAYFCASSPLSGGGISEQYFGPGTRLTVT.

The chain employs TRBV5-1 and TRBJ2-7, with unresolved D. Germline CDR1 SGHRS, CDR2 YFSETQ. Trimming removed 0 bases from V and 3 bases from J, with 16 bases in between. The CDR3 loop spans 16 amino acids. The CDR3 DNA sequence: TGCGCCAGCAGCTTGGCCCAACCTTCTAACGTCTACGAGCAGTACTTC. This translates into CASSLAQPSNVYEQYF. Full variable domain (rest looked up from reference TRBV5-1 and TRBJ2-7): KAGVTQTPRYLIKTRGQQVTLSCSPISGHRSVSWYQQTPGQGLQFLFEYFSETQRNKGNFPGRFSGRQFSNSRSEMNVSTLELGDSALYLCASSLAQPSNVYEQYFGPGTRLTVT.

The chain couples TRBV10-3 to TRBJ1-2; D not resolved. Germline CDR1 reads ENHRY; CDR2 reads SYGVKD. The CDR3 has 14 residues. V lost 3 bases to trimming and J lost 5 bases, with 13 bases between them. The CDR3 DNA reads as TGTGCCATCAGTGAACCTCGAGGCCCGTATGGCTACACCTTC. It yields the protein CAISEPRGPYGYTF.

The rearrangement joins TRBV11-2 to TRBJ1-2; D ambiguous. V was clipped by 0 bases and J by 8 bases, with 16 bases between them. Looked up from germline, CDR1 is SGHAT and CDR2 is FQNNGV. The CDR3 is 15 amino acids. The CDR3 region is CASSLEATTSRGYTF. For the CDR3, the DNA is TGTGCCAGCAGCTTAGAGGCGACAACCAGCAGAGGCTACACCTTC.

In DNA, the CDR3 is TGCGCCAGCAGCTTTACGACAGGGGATGAAAAACTGTTTTTT. It specifies CASSFTTGDEKLFF. The rearrangement joins TRBV5-1 to TRBJ1-4, with 8 bases identical to TRBD1. The CDR3 spans 14 residues. The V segment lost 2 bases and the J segment 6 bases; nucleotides outside the gene matches: 3. Germline V gene sequence: CDR1 SGHRS, CDR2 YFSETQ. Looking up the rest from reference TRBV5-1 and TRBJ1-4 gives the full variable domain: KAGVTQTPRYLIKTRGQQVTLSCSPISGHRSVSWYQQTPGQGLQFLFEYFSETQRNKGNFPGRFSGRQFSNSRSEMNVSTLELGDSALYLCASSFTTGDEKLFFGSGTQLSVL.

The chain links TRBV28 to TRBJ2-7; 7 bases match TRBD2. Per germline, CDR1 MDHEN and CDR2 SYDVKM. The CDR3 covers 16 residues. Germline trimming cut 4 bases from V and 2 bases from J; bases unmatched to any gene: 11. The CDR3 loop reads CASSSFMREGPYEQYF. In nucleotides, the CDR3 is TGTGCCAGCAGTTCATTTATGAGGGAGGGCCCCTACGAGCAGTACTTC.

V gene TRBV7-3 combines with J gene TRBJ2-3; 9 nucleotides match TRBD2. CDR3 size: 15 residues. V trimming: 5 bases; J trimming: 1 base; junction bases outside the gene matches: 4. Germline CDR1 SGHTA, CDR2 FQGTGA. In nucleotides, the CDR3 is TGTGCCAGCAGCGCACGACTAGCGGGCACAGATACGCAGTATTTT. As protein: CASSARLAGTDTQYF.

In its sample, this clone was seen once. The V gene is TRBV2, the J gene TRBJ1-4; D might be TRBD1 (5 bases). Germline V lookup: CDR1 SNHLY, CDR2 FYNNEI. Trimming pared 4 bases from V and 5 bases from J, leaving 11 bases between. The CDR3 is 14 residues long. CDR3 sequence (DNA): TGTGCCAGCAGTGTGGGTGGGGGGAATGAAAAACTGTTTTTT. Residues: CASSVGGGNEKLFF.

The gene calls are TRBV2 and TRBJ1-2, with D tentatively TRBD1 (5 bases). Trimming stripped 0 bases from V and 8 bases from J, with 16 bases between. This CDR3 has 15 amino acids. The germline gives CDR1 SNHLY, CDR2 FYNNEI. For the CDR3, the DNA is TGTGCCAGCAGTGAAGCTGGTGGGGGGTCTGGCGGCTACACCTTC. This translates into CASSEAGGGSGGYTF. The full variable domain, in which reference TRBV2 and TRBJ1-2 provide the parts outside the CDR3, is EPEVTQTPSHQVTQMGQEVILRCVPISNHLYFYWYRQILGQKVEFLVSFYNNEISEKSEIFDDQFSVERPDGSNFTLKIRSTKLEDSAMYFCASSEAGGGSGGYTFGSGTRLTVV.

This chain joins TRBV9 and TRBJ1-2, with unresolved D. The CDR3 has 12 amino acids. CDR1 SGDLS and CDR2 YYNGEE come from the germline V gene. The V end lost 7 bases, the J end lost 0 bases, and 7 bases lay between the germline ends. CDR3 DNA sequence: TGTGCCAGCGCGCGGACTAACTATGGCTACACCTTC. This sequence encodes CASARTNYGYTF.

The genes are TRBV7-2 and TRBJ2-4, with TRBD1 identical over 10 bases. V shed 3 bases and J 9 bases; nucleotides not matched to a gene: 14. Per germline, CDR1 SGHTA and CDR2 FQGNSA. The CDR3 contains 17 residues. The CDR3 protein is CASSLPKGGQGPIIQYF. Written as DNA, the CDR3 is TGTGCCAGCAGCTTGCCTAAGGGGGGACAGGGGCCAATCATTCAGTACTTC.

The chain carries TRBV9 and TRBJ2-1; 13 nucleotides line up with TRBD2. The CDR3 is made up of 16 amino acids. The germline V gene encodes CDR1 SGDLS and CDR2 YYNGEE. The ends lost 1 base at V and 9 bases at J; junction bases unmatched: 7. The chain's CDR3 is CASSVSPGLAGIEQFF. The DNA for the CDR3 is TGTGCCAGCAGCGTAAGTCCGGGACTAGCGGGAATTGAGCAGTTCTTC.

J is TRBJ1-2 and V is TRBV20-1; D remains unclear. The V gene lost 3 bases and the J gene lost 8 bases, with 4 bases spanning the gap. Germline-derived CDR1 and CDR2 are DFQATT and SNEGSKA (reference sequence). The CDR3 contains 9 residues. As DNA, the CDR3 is TGCAGTGCTAGCAAAGGCTACACCTTC. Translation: CSASKGYTF.

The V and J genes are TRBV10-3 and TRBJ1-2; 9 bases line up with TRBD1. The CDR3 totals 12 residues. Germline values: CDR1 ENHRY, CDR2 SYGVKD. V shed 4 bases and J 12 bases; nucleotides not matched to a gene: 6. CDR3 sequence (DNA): TGTGCCATCAGTGGCCGGGACAGGGTAAACACCTTC. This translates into CAISGRDRVNTF.

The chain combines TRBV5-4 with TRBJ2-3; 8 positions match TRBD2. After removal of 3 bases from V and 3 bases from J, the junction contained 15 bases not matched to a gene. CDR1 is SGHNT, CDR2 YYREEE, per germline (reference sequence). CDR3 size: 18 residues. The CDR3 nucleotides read TGTGCCAGCAGCTCTCCCACGGGGGGACTAGAAGGGACAGATACGCAGTATTTT. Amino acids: CASSSPTGGLEGTDTQYF.

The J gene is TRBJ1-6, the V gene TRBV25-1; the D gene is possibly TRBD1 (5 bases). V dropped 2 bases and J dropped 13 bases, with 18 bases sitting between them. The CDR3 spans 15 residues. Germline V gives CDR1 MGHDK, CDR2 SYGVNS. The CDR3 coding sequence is TGTGCCAGCAGTGAACGAGGGACCGTCCGGGAGCCCCTCCACTTT. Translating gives CASSERGTVREPLHF.

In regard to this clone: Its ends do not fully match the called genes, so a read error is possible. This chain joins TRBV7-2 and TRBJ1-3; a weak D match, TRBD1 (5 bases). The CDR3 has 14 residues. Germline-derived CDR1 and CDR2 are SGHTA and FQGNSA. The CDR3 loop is CASSLGGSRNTIYF. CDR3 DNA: TGTGCCAGCAGCTTAGGGGGCTCTAGAAACACCATATATTTT. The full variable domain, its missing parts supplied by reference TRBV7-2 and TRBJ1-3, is GAGVSQSPSNKVTEKGKDVELRCDPISGHTALYWYRQSLGQGLEFLIYFQGNSAPDKSGLPSDRFSAERTGGSVSTLTIQRTQQEDSAVYLCASSLGGSRNTIYFGEGSWLTVV.